Following are 7 T cell receptor beta chains from one sample sequenced in a study of blood T cell repertoires in COVID-19. Generated by immunoSEQ multiplex PCR, the TCRdb table keeps only in-frame clones and is missing some. This sample carries under 300,000 clones, 86% of them seen once, and the ten largest clones take about 2.2%. The material sequenced was peripheral blood. The receptors stem from a man aged 25 to 40 who had recovered from COVID-19.

The chain uses TRBV12-3 or TRBV12-4 and TRBJ1-1, with D unclear. The CDR3 sequence is 13 residues long. Trimming took off 4 bases at V and 1 base at J, with 7 bases between the two ends. The chain's CDR3 is CASSSTENTEAFF. The CDR3 DNA reads as TGTGCCAGCAGTTCCACAGAGAACACTGAAGCTTTCTTT.

The CDR3: CSVLGGQGQSYEQYF. DNA of the CDR3: TGCAGCGTTTTGGGGGGGCAGGGGCAATCCTACGAGCAGTACTTC. The rearrangement uses TRBV29-1 and TRBJ2-7; possible D gene TRBD2, 7 bases. V was shortened by 5 bases and J by 1 base, with 18 bases between the two germline ends. The CDR3 has 15 residues. Germline-derived CDR1 and CDR2 are SQVTM and ANQGSEA.

The chain couples TRBV4-2 to TRBJ2-1, with 8 bases matching TRBD2. Germline V gene sequence: CDR1 LGHNA, CDR2 YNFKEQ. The CDR3 has 18 amino acids. V shed 3 bases and J 0 bases; nucleotides not matched to a gene: 10. CDR3 bases: TGTGCCAGCAGCCAGGCGCAACGGGGGGGCCCCTCCTACAATGAGCAGTTCTTC. Amino acids: CASSQAQRGGPSYNEQFF.

Comment on this clone: The germline gene is not matched at one end of the junction; a read error may be the cause. This chain connects TRBV2 to TRBJ2-5; no firm D call. There are 14 residues in the CDR3. CDR1 is SNHLY and CDR2 is FYNNEI in the germline V gene. The DNA for the CDR3 is TGTGCCAGCAGTCCGATACATAACCAGGAGACCCAGTACTTC. Its protein product is CASSPIHNQETQYF.

The rearrangement links TRBV2 to TRBJ1-1, with D perhaps matching TRBD1 (6 bases). The CDR3 is 16 residues long. V was trimmed by 7 bases and J by 1 base, leaving 19 bases between them. CDR1 is SNHLY and CDR2 is FYNNEI in the germline V gene. The CDR3 loop is CASNKQGNLQNTEAFF. The CDR3 DNA reads TGTGCCAGCAATAAACAGGGTAATTTACAGAACACTGAAGCTTTCTTT.

V and J are TRBV7-8 and TRBJ2-6; TRBD1 aligns across 9 bases. This CDR3 comprises 21 residues. Trimming at V came to 0 bases and at J to 0 bases, leaving 12 bases not matched to a gene. The germline V gene has CDR1 SGHVS and CDR2 FQNEAQ. CDR3 coding DNA: TGTGCCAGCAGCTTAGCGACAGGGGGGGAACGTTGGGGCTCTGGGGCCAACGTCCTGACTTTC. It yields the protein CASSLATGGERWGSGANVLTF.

The rearrangement links TRBV15 to TRBJ2-3, with 7 bases fitting TRBD1. This CDR3 has 16 residues. CDR1 is LNHNV and CDR2 is YYDKDF in the germline V gene (reference sequence). The V segment lost 4 bases and the J segment 1 base; nucleotides outside the gene matches: 8. The CDR3 protein is CATSTRTGPRTDTQYF. CDR3 DNA sequence: TGTGCCACCAGCACCCGGACAGGCCCTCGCACAGATACGCAGTATTTT.